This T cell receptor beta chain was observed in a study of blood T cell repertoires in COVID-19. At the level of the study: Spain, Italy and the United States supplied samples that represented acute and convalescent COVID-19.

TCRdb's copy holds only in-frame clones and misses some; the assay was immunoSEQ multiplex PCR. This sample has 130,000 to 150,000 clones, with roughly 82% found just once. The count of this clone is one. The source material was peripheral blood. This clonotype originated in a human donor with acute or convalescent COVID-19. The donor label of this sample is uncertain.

CDR3 DNA: TGTGCCAGCAGCTTAGAGACTCCAGCCTTGGACACTGAAGCTTTCTTT. Residues: CASSLETPALDTEAFF. The chain joins TRBV7-8 to TRBJ1-1; no reliable D call. The CDR3 runs 16 residues. Per germline, CDR1 SGHVS and CDR2 FQNEAQ. V was trimmed by 1 base and J by 3 bases, leaving 15 bases between them.